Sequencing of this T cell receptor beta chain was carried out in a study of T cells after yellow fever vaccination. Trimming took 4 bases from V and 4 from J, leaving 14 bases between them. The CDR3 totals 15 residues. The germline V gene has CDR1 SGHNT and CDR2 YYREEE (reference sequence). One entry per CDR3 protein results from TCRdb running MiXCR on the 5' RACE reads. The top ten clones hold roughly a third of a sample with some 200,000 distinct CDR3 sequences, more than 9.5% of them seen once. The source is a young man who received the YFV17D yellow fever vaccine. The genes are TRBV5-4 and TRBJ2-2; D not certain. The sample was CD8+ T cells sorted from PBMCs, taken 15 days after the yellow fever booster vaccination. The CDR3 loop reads CASSPPSPRTGELFF. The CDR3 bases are TGTGCCAGCAGCCCGCCGTCACCTCGCACCGGGGAGCTGTTTTTT.